The T cell receptor beta chain described here comes from a study of PD-1 blockade in mismatch repair-deficient tumors. Study background: Enrolled about 2013-2016, patients had progressing, pretreated mismatch repair-deficient cancers of over nine types.

Produced via immunoSEQ multiplex PCR; TCRdb's table is partial and in-frame only. The sample lists some 66,000 clones, around 88% occurring once. Notes on this clone: Its cognate antigen is unknown.

The CDR3 has 17 amino acids. The germline gives CDR1 MDHEN, CDR2 SYDVKM. V was clipped by 0 bases and J by 8 bases; unmatched bases: 12. Study findings and constraints: Tumor-resident clones, often absent from pretreatment blood, expanded after pembrolizumab and then contracted.

Every patient had mismatch repair deficiency by PCR or immunohistochemistry. Three pembrolizumab responders had their TCRs sequenced. The sequence came from an adult with mismatch repair-deficient cancer. This chain joins TRBV28 and TRBJ2-1, with 8 bases aligning to TRBD2. The sample consisted of peripheral blood, taken 52 weeks after starting pembrolizumab. CDR3 sequence reads: CASSLWSGSDAMDEQFF. The CDR3 bases are TGTGCCAGCAGTTTATGGAGCGGGAGTGACGCAATGGATGAGCAGTTCTTC.